This T cell receptor beta chain was documented in a study of cytomegalovirus exposure and HLA in healthy donors. Study as a whole: Of all 360 or so donors who were genotyped, roughly 81% belonged to the Caucasian-associated ancestry cluster.

Primers for the PCR totalled 60 Vbeta and 13 Jbeta. The repertoire was sequenced with immunoSEQ multiplex PCR; TCRdb's copy has only in-frame clones and lacks some. The sample holds about 94,000 clones; roughly three quarters are singletons and the top ten take around 3.8%. On this clone itself: Germline is not matched at one junction end, which may reflect a read error.

Germline V gene sequence: CDR1 MGHDK, CDR2 SYGVNS. This CDR3 region has 17 residues. The V and J genes are TRBV25-1 and TRBJ1-6; TRBD1 matches 10 bases. The sample consisted of PBMCs. This sequence was found in a woman aged 40 to 49 in good health and CMV-seronegative. The CDR3 DNA reads TGTGCCAGCAGTGTAGGAGACAGGGGGCGCTATTCTCCACCCCTCAACTTT. Its translation is CASSVGDRGRYSPPLNF.